This TCR beta chain was sequenced in a study of blood T cell repertoires in COVID-19 (dated by TCRdb to 2018 to 2021). A note on the overall study: Collaborator samples came from the United States, Italy and Spain and covered acute and convalescent phases of COVID-19. Sample metadata almost always included a de-identified subject ID, COVID-19 status, age in years and sex. The prospective study material was composed of cDNA or gDNA derived from T cells, B-cell-depleted T cells, or PBMCs. Deeply sampled blood TCRbeta repertoires from subjects exposed to, actively infected with, or recovered from COVID-19 were included in the dataset. Where available, HLA class I and class II types were taken from metadata supplied by the sample provider and were not determined by assay-based typing. The samples were drawn from two sources: the first 160 participants of the ongoing ImmuneRACE study, and some 1,300 subjects contributed by 6 global collaborators. A freely available public database, intended as a resource for researchers studying the immune response to SARS-CoV-2, is where the repertoires were released.

TCRbeta CDR3 regions were amplified from genomic DNA using the immunoSEQ Assay, a bias-controlled multiplex PCR. The study's own analysis went as follows. Within the assay, amplification of reference gene primers was used to estimate how many nucleated cells each sample contained. Sequence reads were collapsed and filtered to measure the absolute abundance of every unique TCRbeta CDR3 rearrangement. For each sample, productive Simpson clonality was calculated as the square root of Simpson's diversity index over productive rearrangements. The clones in this table, taken by TCRdb from immuneACCESS, are in-frame only. Not every clone is retained; where verified, under half of the shortfall comes from an unresolved V gene, and the cause of the rest is unknown. V and J calls plus clone size are reproduced from that table; the DNA served to infer D and trimming. This sample gives fewer than 250,000 clones in total; approximately 80% of them show up just once. The biggest ten clones account for roughly 7% of the sample.

The collaborating institutions used their own protocols to collect whole blood in K2EDTA tubes. For TCRbeta analysis, collaborators shipped samples in one of three forms: frozen whole blood, isolated PBMCs, or DNA extracted from either of those sample types. A remark on this clone: No cognate antigen has been identified for it. No much larger clone is present one base from it, and per-base qualities are unavailable. The sample has other DNA sequences that encode this CDR3 too.

Points the paper makes about the study in general: How much clinical and demographic metadata was included differed by source and by participant, and the metadata was provided uncurated.

The CDR3, from cysteine to phenylalanine, totals 14 residues. Kept here is only the CDR3 DNA, which spans 42 bases and is read in frame from base 1. Trimming costs V 1 base and J 0 bases, and their ends lie 7 bases apart. The germline V gene (reference sequence) yields LGHDT for CDR1 and YNNKEL for CDR2. This clonotype was sampled from a woman aged 45-65 years with acute or convalescent COVID-19. Sequenced input: peripheral blood. This chain is built from TRBV3-1 (or the pseudogene TRBV3-2) and TRBJ2-7; no D gene is confidently identified. The DNA reads as follows: TGTGCCAGCAGCCAAGGCCTAAACTCCTACGAGCAGTACTTC. Its coded protein is CASSQGLNSYEQYF.